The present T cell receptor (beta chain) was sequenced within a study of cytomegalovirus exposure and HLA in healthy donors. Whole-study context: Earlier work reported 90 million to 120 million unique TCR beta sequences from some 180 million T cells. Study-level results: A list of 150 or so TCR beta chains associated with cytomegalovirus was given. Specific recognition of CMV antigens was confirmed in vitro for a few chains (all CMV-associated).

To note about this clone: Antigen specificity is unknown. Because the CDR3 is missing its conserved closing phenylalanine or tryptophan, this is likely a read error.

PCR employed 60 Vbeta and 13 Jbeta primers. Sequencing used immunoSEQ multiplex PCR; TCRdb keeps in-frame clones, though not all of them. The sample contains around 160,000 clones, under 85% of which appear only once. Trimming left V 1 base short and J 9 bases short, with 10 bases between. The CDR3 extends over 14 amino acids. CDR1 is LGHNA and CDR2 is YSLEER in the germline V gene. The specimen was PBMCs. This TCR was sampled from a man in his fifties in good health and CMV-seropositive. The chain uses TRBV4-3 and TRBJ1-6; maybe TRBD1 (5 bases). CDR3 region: CASSQGSTASPLHL. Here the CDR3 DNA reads TGCGCCAGCAGCCAAGGATCGACAGCTTCACCCCTCCACCTT.